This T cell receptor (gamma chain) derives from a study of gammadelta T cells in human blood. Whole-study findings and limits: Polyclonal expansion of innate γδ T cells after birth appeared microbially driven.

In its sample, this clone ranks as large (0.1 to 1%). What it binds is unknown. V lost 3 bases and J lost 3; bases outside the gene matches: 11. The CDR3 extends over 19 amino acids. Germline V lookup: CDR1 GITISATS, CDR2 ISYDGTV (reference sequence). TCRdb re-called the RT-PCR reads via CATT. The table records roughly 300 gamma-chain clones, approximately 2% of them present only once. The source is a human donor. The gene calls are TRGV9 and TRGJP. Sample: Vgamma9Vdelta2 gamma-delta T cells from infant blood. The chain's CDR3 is CALWEPNPQQELGKKIKVF. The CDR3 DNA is TGTGCCTTGTGGGAGCCCAACCCCCAGCAAGAGTTGGGCAAAAAAATCAAGGTATTT.